The TCR beta chain under discussion was sequenced for a study of blood T cell repertoires in COVID-19. About the study: There were acute and convalescent COVID-19 samples, and they came from the United States, Italy and Spain. PBMCs, B-cell-depleted T cells, or T cells were the source of the cDNA or gDNA that made up the material.

Under the authors' procedure: It was from reference gene primer amplification that nucleated cell counts were estimated. The method was immunoSEQ multiplex PCR; TCRdb's version includes in-frame clones alone and lacks a portion of them. For V, J and clone size, that table is used; D and trimming come from the DNA. The data show under 450,000 clones, over 75% seen once. V shed 5 bases, J shed 9 bases, and the junction held 1 base outside the gene matches. The germline CDR1 and CDR2 sequences are SGHTA and FQGNSA. The CDR3 sequence is 12 residues long. Recovered participants had two consecutive negative NP/OP PCR tests, healthcare professional clearance, or symptom resolution.

The clonotype was recovered from a young man who had recovered from COVID-19. The sample taken for sequencing was PBMCs or T cells enriched from blood (not recorded which). This chain links TRBV7-2 with TRBJ1-6, with 7 bases matching TRBD1. The CDR3 bases are TGTGCCAGCAGCGCAGGGGGTTCACCCCTCCACTTT. This sequence encodes CASSAGGSPLHF.